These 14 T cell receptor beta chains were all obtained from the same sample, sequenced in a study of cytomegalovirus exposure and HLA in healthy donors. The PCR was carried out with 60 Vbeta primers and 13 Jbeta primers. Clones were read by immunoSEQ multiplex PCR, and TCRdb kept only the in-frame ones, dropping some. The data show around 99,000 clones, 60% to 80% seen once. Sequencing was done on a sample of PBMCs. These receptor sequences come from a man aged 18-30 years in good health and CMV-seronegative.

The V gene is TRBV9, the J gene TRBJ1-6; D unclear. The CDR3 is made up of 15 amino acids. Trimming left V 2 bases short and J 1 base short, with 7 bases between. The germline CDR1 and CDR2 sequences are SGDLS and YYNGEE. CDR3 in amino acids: CASSVTGSYNSPLHF. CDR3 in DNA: TGTGCCAGCAGCGTGACCGGGTCCTATAATTCACCCCTCCACTTT. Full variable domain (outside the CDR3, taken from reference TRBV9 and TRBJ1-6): DSGVTQTPKHLITATGQRVTLRCSPRSGDLSVYWYQQSLDQGLQFLIQYYNGEERAKGNILERFSAQQFPDLHSELNLSSLELGDSALYFCASSVTGSYNSPLHFGNGTRLTVT.

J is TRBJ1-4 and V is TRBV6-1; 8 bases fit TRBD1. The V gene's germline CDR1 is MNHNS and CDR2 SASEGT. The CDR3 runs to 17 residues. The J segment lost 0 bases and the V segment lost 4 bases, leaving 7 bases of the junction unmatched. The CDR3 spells CASSAPTGGATNEKLFF. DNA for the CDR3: TGTGCCAGCAGTGCACCCACAGGGGGGGCAACTAATGAAAAACTGTTTTTT.

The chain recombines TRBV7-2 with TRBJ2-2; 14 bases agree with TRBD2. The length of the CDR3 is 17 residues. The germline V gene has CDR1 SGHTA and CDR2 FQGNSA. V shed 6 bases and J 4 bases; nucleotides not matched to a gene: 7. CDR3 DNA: TGTGCCAGCAGGTCGGGACTAGCGGGGGTGTCCACCGGGGAGCTGTTTTTT. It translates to CASRSGLAGVSTGELFF. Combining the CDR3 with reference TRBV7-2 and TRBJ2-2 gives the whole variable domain GAGVSQSPSNKVTEKGKDVELRCDPISGHTALYWYRQSLGQGLEFLIYFQGNSAPDKSGLPSDRFSAERTGGSVSTLTIQRTQQEDSAVYLCASRSGLAGVSTGELFFGEGSRLTVL.

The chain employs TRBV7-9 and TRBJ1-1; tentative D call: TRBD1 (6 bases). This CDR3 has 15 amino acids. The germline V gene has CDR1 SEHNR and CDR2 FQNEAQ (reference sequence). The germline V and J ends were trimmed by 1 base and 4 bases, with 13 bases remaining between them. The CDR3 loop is CASSLGTAPGTEAFF. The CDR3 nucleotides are TGTGCCAGCAGCTTAGGGACAGCCCCTGGCACTGAAGCTTTCTTT.

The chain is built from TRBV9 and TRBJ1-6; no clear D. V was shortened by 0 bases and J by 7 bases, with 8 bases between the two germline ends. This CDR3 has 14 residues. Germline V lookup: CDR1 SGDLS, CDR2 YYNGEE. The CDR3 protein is CASSVGQENSPLHF. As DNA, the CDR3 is TGTGCCAGCAGCGTAGGGCAGGAAAATTCACCCCTCCACTTT.

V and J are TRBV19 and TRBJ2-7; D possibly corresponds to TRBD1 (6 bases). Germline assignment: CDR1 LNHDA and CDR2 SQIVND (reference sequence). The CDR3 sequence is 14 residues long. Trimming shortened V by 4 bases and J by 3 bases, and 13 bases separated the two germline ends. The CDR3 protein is CASSTGGQSYEQYF. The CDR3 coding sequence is TGTGCCAGTAGTACAGGAGGACAGAGCTACGAGCAGTACTTC.

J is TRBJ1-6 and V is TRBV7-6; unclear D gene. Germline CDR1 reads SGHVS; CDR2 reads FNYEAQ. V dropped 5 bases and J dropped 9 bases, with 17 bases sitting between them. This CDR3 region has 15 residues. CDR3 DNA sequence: TGTGCCAGCAGCCCAGGTGGAGGGATGGGTTCACCCCTCCACTTT. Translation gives CASSPGGGMGSPLHF.

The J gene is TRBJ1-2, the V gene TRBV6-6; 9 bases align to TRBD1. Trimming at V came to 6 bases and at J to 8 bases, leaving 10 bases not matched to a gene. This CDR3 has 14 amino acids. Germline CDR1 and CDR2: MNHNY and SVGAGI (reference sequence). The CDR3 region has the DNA TGTGCCAGCAGCCTGGACAGGGGAGATAGCGGCTACACCTTC. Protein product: CASSLDRGDSGYTF.

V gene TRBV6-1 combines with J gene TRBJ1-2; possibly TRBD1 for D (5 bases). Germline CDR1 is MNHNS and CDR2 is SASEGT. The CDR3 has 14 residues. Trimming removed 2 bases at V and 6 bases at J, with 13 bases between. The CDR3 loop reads CASSEIGRRDGYTF. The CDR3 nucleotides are TGTGCCAGCAGTGAAATTGGGCGCAGGGATGGCTACACCTTC.

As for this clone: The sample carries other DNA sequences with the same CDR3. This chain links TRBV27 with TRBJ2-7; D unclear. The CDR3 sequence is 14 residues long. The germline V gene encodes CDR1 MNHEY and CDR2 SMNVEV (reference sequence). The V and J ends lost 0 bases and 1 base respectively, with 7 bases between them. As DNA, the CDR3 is TGTGCCAGCAGTTTATCGTTGTCTTCCTACGAGCAGTACTTC. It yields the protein CASSLSLSSYEQYF.

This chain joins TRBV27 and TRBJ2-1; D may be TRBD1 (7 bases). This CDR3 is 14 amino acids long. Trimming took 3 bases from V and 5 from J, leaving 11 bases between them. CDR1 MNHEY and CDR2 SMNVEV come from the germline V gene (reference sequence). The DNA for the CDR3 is TGTGCCAGCAGTTTCTCAGGGGGGAACAATGAGCAGTTCTTC. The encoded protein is CASSFSGGNNEQFF.

The CDR3 DNA sequence: TGTGCCAGCAGTTACTCCTCCGGGACTCCAGGCTATGAGCAGTTCTTC. Protein product: CASSYSSGTPGYEQFF. The rearrangement uses TRBV6-5 and TRBJ2-1, with a weak D call TRBD2 (6 bases). The CDR3 has 16 residues. The V end was cut by 0 bases, the J end by 8 bases, with 17 bases between. CDR1 and CDR2 from the germline V gene are MNHEY and SVGAGI.

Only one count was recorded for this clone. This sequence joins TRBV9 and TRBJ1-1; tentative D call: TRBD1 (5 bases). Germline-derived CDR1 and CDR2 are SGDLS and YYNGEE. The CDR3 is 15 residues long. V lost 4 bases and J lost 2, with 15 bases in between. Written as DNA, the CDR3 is TGTGCCAGCAGCTTTAGCGGGGGGGGAAACACTGAAGCTTTCTTT. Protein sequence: CASSFSGGGNTEAFF.

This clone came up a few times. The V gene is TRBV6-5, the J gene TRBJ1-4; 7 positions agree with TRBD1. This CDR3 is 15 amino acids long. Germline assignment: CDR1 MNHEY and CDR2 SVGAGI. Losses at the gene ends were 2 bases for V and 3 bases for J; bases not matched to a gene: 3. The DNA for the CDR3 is TGTGCCAGCAGTTACCAGGGGGGCTCTAATGAAAAACTGTTTTTT. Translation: CASSYQGGSNEKLFF.